The 11 T cell receptor beta chains below all came from one sample that was sequenced in a study of T cell repertoires in cytomegalovirus infection. TCRdb reprocessed the reads with MiXCR, giving one entry per CDR3 protein. In the table there are more than 85,000 distinct CDR3 sequences, less than 25% of which are singletons. The sequencing input was CD8+ T cells from PBMCs. The receptor source for this set is a human donor in good health (CMV status not recorded). Some clones in this sample may be carry-over from other donors' samples.

This clonotype has only a few counts. This chain connects TRBV20-1 to TRBJ2-7, with D maybe TRBD1 (6 bases). CDR3 size: 15 residues. Germline CDR1 DFQATT, CDR2 SNEGSKA (reference sequence). V was pared by 1 base and J by 2 bases, with 15 bases between. The CDR3, as DNA: TGCAGTGCTAGAGCCCCAAGGGACACCCCCTACGAGCAGTACTTC. It encodes CSARAPRDTPYEQYF.

Of note for this clonotype: A much larger clone is a single base away; this may be a read error. The chain joins TRBV7-3 to TRBJ1-4; possibly TRBD1 for D (6 bases). Germline lookup yields CDR1 SGHTA and CDR2 FQGTGA. The CDR3 sequence is 15 residues long. The CDR3 spells CGSSSTGGVNEKLFF. In nucleotides, the CDR3 is TGTGGCAGCAGCTCCACGGGGGGCGTTAATGAAAAACTGTTTTTT.

This clonotype has ten or more counts. The chain recombines TRBV7-9 with TRBJ2-1; 10 bases map to TRBD2. The length of the CDR3 is 15 residues. J lost 0 bases, V lost 5 bases, and 1 base had no gene match. From germline, CDR1 is SEHNR and CDR2 FQNEAQ (reference sequence). The CDR3 DNA sequence: TGTGCCAGCAGCGCTAGCGGGAGCTCCTACAATGAGCAGTTCTTC. Its translation: CASSASGSSYNEQFF.

This clonotype came up many times. The chain combines TRBV7-8 with TRBJ2-2; no definite D call. The CDR3 contains 15 residues. V was cut by 6 bases and J by 4 bases, with 15 bases left in between. Germline values: CDR1 SGHVS, CDR2 FQNEAQ. This CDR3 is CASSHQGFGTGELFF. DNA for the CDR3: TGTGCCAGCAGTCACCAAGGGTTTGGCACCGGGGAGCTGTTTTTT.

This clonotype was counted many times. This sequence joins TRBV7-3 and TRBJ2-3, with 11 bases aligning to TRBD2. Germline V gene data show CDR1 as SGHTA and CDR2 as FQGTGA. The CDR3 is made up of 17 amino acids. V trimming: 3 bases; J trimming: 0 bases; junction bases outside the gene matches: 5. The CDR3 region has the DNA TGTGCCAGCAGCTTCGGAATAGCGGGGGGGAGCACAGATACGCAGTATTTT. Translating gives CASSFGIAGGSTDTQYF. The full variable domain, completed using reference TRBV7-3 and TRBJ2-3, is GAGVSQTPSNKVTEKGKYVELRCDPISGHTALYWYRQSLGQGPEFLIYFQGTGAADDSGLPNDRFFAVRPEGSVSTLKIQRTERGDSAVYLCASSFGIAGGSTDTQYFGPGTRLTVL.

The rearrangement joins TRBV7-6 to TRBJ2-3, with 8 bases lining up with TRBD2. CDR3 size: 16 residues. The germline V gene encodes CDR1 SGHVS and CDR2 FNYEAQ. Unmatched junction bases numbered 9, after V lost 4 bases and J lost 3 bases. CDR3 region: CASSSSGSGATDTQYF. The CDR3 DNA sequence: TGTGCCAGCAGCTCCTCCGGTAGCGGGGCGACAGATACGCAGTATTTT.

The V gene is TRBV2, the J gene TRBJ1-1; D gene ambiguous. Trimming cost V 6 bases and J 4 bases, with 15 bases left between them. This CDR3 contains 14 residues. Germline V gene sequence: CDR1 SNHLY, CDR2 FYNNEI. In DNA form, the CDR3 reads TGTGCCAGCAGGAGGCGGGGTGAGGTCACTGAAGCTTTCTTT. Its translation: CASRRRGEVTEAFF.

Only a few counts were recorded for this clonotype. CDR3 bases: TGTGCCAGCAGTCTCGGTGCGGGGGAAAGGCCCCAGCATTTT. Translation: CASSLGAGERPQHF. This chain joins TRBV12-3 or TRBV12-4 and TRBJ1-5, with a tentative D call TRBD1 (5 bases). The CDR3 is 14 amino acids. The V end was cut by 5 bases, the J end by 9 bases, with 17 bases between.

The CDR3 region is CASREEVNQPQHF. The CDR3 DNA is TGTGCCAGCAGGGAAGAGGTCAATCAGCCCCAGCATTTT. This chain connects TRBV12-3 or TRBV12-4 to TRBJ1-5; D is unresolved. The CDR3 runs to 13 residues. V was clipped by 6 bases and J by 3 bases, with 9 bases between them.

This clonotype was counted a single time. The chain uses TRBV20-1 and TRBJ2-7; D possibly corresponds to TRBD2 (7 bases). V gave up 3 bases and J gave up 1 base, with 13 bases separating them. Germline assignment: CDR1 DFQATT and CDR2 SNEGSKA (reference sequence). CDR3 length: 14 amino acids. CDR3 DNA sequence: TGCAGTGCTAGGAGGGAGGGGGATTCCTACGAGCAGTACTTC. Translating it yields CSARREGDSYEQYF.

This clonotype was observed many times. The rearrangement joins TRBV12-3 or TRBV12-4 to TRBJ2-1; 7 bases are a match to TRBD1. The CDR3 is 15 residues long. The J segment lost 0 bases and the V segment lost 7 bases, leaving 6 bases of the junction unmatched. CDR3 loop: CASIGAGGSYNEQFF. CDR3 bases: TGTGCCAGCATTGGCGCAGGGGGCTCCTACAATGAGCAGTTCTTC.